Presented here are 5 T cell receptor beta chains from one specimen sequenced in a study of Ad26.COV2.S vaccination and SARS-CoV-2 variants. Specified treatment: some 20 received Ad26.COV2.S at low or high dose, single or two shots; several received placebo; per-sample allocation not given. Sampling took place 63 days after the first vaccine or placebo injection. Some clones are missing from TCRdb's copy, which holds only in-frame ones; the method was immunoSEQ multiplex PCR. The data hold about 350,000 clones, with over 75% observed a single time. This material consisted of peripheral blood, taken in a trial of Ad26.COV2.S vaccine versus placebo. The origin of the receptors is a person aged 18-65 years who received the Ad26.COV2.S COVID-19 vaccine or a placebo.

The chain uses TRBV4-1 and TRBJ1-3; 7 bases map to TRBD1. This CDR3 comprises 17 residues. Germline trimming cut 3 bases from V and 3 bases from J; bases unmatched to any gene: 11. The germline CDR1 and CDR2 sequences are MGHRA and YSYEKL. The CDR3 DNA is TGCGCCAGCAGCCAGGAAAGACAGGGCTCGTATGGAAACACCATATATTTT. It codes for CASSQERQGSYGNTIYF.

The chain employs TRBV3-1 (or the pseudogene TRBV3-2) and TRBJ2-7; D is possibly TRBD1 (6 bases). From germline, CDR1 is LGHDT and CDR2 YNNKEL (reference sequence). There are 15 residues in the CDR3. The V gene lost 3 bases and the J gene lost 3 bases, with 15 bases spanning the gap. The CDR3 region is CASSHTTGIVYEQYF. The DNA for the CDR3 is TGTGCCAGCAGCCATACTACAGGGATCGTCTACGAGCAGTACTTC.

This chain links TRBV30 with TRBJ2-7; D gene uncertain. Trimming cost V 0 bases and J 3 bases, with 6 bases left between them. The CDR3 has 12 amino acids. Germline-derived CDR1 and CDR2 are GTSNPN and SVGIG (reference sequence). CDR3 loop: CAWSVGNYEQYF. Written as DNA, the CDR3 is TGTGCCTGGAGTGTAGGGAACTACGAGCAGTACTTC.

V is TRBV19 and J is TRBJ2-1, with D perhaps matching TRBD2 (7 bases). The length of the CDR3 is 16 residues. V lost 5 bases to trimming and J lost 6 bases, with 20 bases between them. CDR1 is LNHDA and CDR2 is SQIVND in the germline V gene (reference sequence). CDR3 protein: CASSGGAGRLGNEQFF. Here the CDR3 DNA reads TGTGCCAGTAGTGGGGGGGCAGGGAGGTTGGGCAATGAGCAGTTCTTC. The whole variable domain, remainder taken from reference TRBV19 and TRBJ2-1, is DGGITQSPKYLFRKEGQNVTLSCEQNLNHDAMYWYRQDPGQGLRLIYYSQIVNDFQKGDIAEGYSVSREKKESFPLTVTSAQKNPTAFYLCASSGGAGRLGNEQFFGPGTRLTVL.

The chain joins TRBV6-1 to TRBJ2-3; TRBD1 matches at 8 bases. The J segment lost 1 base and the V segment lost 2 bases, leaving 8 bases of the junction unmatched. Looked up from germline, CDR1 is MNHNS and CDR2 is SASEGT. This CDR3 comprises 17 residues. The CDR3 is CASSERASDRGTDTQYF. The CDR3 region has the DNA TGTGCCAGCAGTGAAAGGGCGTCGGACAGGGGCACAGATACGCAGTATTTT.